The 14 T cell receptor beta chains given below trace back to one sample, sequenced in a study of shared clonotypes between healthy human individuals. This table comes from immunoSEQ multiplex PCR, and its TCRdb copy is limited to in-frame clones, with some not included. This sample yields hundreds of thousands of clones, of which about three quarters are seen a single time; roughly 1.9% belongs to the top ten. The source material was memory CD4+ T cells sorted from blood. Subset specified: CD45RA-negative fraction. The receptors here all came from a woman in her twenties or thirties in good health.

The V call is TRBV4-1, the J call TRBJ2-3; D gene unclear. The germline V and J ends were trimmed by 4 bases and 7 bases, with 12 bases remaining between them. CDR1 MGHRA and CDR2 YSYEKL come from the germline V gene. The CDR3 has 13 residues. The CDR3 DNA follows: TGCGCCAGCAGCCCCACCCAAGTAAATACGCAGTATTTT. It specifies CASSPTQVNTQYF.

This chain connects TRBV28 to TRBJ1-5; D unclear. The CDR3 consists of 17 residues. Trimming pared 3 bases from V and 2 bases from J, leaving 17 bases between. CDR1 MDHEN and CDR2 SYDVKM come from the germline V gene. In DNA form, the CDR3 reads TGTGCCAGCAGTTTTTGGATAGGTCTCTCAGGCAATCAGCCCCAGCATTTT. Translation: CASSFWIGLSGNQPQHF.

The J gene is TRBJ2-7, the V gene TRBV10-1; tentatively, D is TRBD2 (5 bases). The CDR3 covers 13 residues. Deletions cut 7 bases from V and 2 bases from J, with 12 bases between. The germline gives CDR1 WNHNN, CDR2 SYGVQD (reference sequence). The CDR3 DNA is TGCGCCAGCAAAGGACTGGCTCCCTACGAGCAGTACTTC. Translation: CASKGLAPYEQYF.

The chain carries TRBV29-1 and TRBJ2-1, with no clear D. Per the germline V gene, CDR1 is SQVTM and CDR2 is ANQGSEA. This CDR3 region has 10 residues. V was pared by 3 bases and J by 7 bases, with 4 bases between. This CDR3 reads CSVEQNEQFF. CDR3 sequence (DNA): TGCAGCGTTGAGCAAAATGAGCAGTTCTTC.

CDR3: CASSSPPYLGYTF. CDR3 nucleotides: TGTGCCAGCAGCTCTCCACCGTATCTGGGTTACACCTTC. The chain employs TRBV7-9 and TRBJ1-2; D uncertain. Germline V gives CDR1 SEHNR, CDR2 FQNEAQ (reference sequence). Trimming left V 4 bases short and J 11 bases short, with 17 bases between. This CDR3 is built from 13 residues.

This clone was detected once. The chain uses TRBV11-3 and TRBJ2-5; 9 nucleotides align to TRBD2. CDR3 length equals 17 residues. The trim removed 1 base at V and 5 bases at J, leaving 11 bases unmatched. The germline V gene has CDR1 SGHNT and CDR2 YENEEA. Written as DNA, the CDR3 is TGTGCCAGCAGCTTAGGTGGTAGCGGGAGCTCCAGGGAGACCCAGTACTTC. This encodes CASSLGGSGSSRETQYF.

This clone was counted a single time. The genes are TRBV28 and TRBJ2-4; D is unresolved. CDR3 length: 15 amino acids. V lost 4 bases, J lost 0 bases, and 10 bases lay in between. Germline values: CDR1 MDHEN, CDR2 SYDVKM. The CDR3 loop is CASSSPLLAKNIQYF. The CDR3 region has the DNA TGTGCCAGCAGTTCCCCCCTACTAGCCAAAAACATTCAGTACTTC. Full variable domain (missing parts from reference TRBV28 and TRBJ2-4): DVKVTQSSRYLVKRTGEKVFLECVQDMDHENMFWYRQDPGLGLRLIYFSYDVKMKEKGDIPEGYSVSREKKERFSLILESASTNQTSMYLCASSSPLLAKNIQYFGAGTRLSVL.

The chain employs TRBV7-4 and TRBJ1-2; possibly TRBD1 for D (5 bases). With 8 bases removed from V and 2 bases from J, the gap between germline ends came to 12 bases. The CDR3 is 13 residues long. CDR1 is SGHVT and CDR2 is SQSDAQ in the germline V gene. The CDR3 sequence: CASPPAGNYGYTF. The CDR3 coding sequence is TGTGCCAGCCCTCCCGCAGGGAACTATGGCTACACCTTC. Combining the CDR3 with reference TRBV7-4 and TRBJ1-2 gives the whole variable domain GAGVSQSPRYKVAKRGRDVALRCDSISGHVTLYWYRQTLGQGSEVLTYSQSDAQRDKSGRPSGRFSAERPERSVSTLKIQRTEQGDSAVYLCASPPAGNYGYTFGSGTRLTVV.

The chain has TRBV13 and TRBJ2-7, with D possibly being TRBD1 or TRBD2 (6 bases each). V was cut by 6 bases and J by 3 bases, with 15 bases left in between. Germline V lookup: CDR1 PRHDT, CDR2 FYEKMQ (reference sequence). CDR3 length: 14 residues. The CDR3: CASSLQGGRYEQYF. The CDR3 DNA reads TGTGCCAGCAGTCTACAGGGAGGTCGCTACGAGCAGTACTTC. The full variable domain, rest sourced from reference TRBV13 and TRBJ2-7, is AAGVIQSPRHLIKEKRETATLKCYPIPRHDTVYWYQQGPGQDPQFLISFYEKMQSDKGSIPDRFSAQQFSDYHSELNMSSLELGDSALYFCASSLQGGRYEQYFGPGTRLTVT.

The V and J genes are TRBV10-2 and TRBJ2-2; D is perhaps TRBD1 (5 bases). The CDR3 extends over 16 amino acids. Trimming took 3 bases from V and 0 from J, leaving 11 bases between them. Looked up from germline, CDR1 is WSHSY and CDR2 is SAAADI. CDR3 sequence (DNA): TGCGCCAGCAGTGAAAGGTACAGGTCGAACACCGGGGAGCTGTTTTTT. Its translation: CASSERYRSNTGELFF.

J is TRBJ1-1 and V is TRBV29-1, with TRBD1 matching over 8 bases. CDR1 and CDR2 (germline): SQVTM, ANQGSEA. CDR3 length: 14 amino acids. Unmatched junction bases numbered 2, after V lost 2 bases and J lost 0 bases. The CDR3 region has the DNA TGCAGCGTTGAACGGACAGGGCTGAACACTGAAGCTTTCTTT. This gives the protein CSVERTGLNTEAFF.

The chain is built from TRBV12-5 and TRBJ2-1; no clear D. Looked up from germline, CDR1 is LGHNT and CDR2 is FRNRAP. The CDR3 extends over 13 amino acids. The V gene lost 0 bases and the J gene lost 2 bases, with 2 bases spanning the gap. CDR3 residues: CASGLVPYNEQFF. Here the CDR3 DNA reads TGTGCTAGTGGTTTGGTACCCTACAATGAGCAGTTCTTC.

CDR3 region: CASYRVHEQYF. The CDR3 DNA sequence: TGTGCCAGCTACAGGGTCCACGAGCAGTACTTC. The genes are TRBV2 and TRBJ2-7; possibly TRBD1 for D (6 bases). This CDR3 region has 11 residues. V was pared by 8 bases and J by 5 bases, with 10 bases between. Germline CDR1 reads SNHLY; CDR2 reads FYNNEI.

The J gene is TRBJ1-5, the V gene TRBV6-5; no clear D gene. Trimming removed 3 bases from V and 0 bases from J, with 12 bases in between. Germline V gene data show CDR1 as MNHEY and CDR2 as SVGAGI. The CDR3 has 16 amino acids. The CDR3, as DNA: TGTGCCAGCAGTTATTTTCAGCTAAATAGCAATCAGCCCCAGCATTTT. Amino acid sequence: CASSYFQLNSNQPQHF.